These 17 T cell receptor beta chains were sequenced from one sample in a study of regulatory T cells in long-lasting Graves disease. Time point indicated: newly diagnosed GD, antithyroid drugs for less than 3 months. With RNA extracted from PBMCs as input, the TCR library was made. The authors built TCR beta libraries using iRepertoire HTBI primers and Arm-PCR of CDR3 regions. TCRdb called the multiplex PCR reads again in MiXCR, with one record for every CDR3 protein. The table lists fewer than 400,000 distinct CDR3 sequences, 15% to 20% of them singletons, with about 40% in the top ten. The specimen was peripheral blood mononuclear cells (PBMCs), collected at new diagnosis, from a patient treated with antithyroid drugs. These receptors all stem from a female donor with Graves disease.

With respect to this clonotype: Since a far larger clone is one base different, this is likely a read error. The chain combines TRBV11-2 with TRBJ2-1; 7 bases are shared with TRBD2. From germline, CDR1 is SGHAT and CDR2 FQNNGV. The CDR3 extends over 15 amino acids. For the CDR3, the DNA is TGTGCCAGCAGCCAGGGAAGCGGGATAGCCAATGAGCAGCTCTTC. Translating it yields CASSQGSGIANEQLF.

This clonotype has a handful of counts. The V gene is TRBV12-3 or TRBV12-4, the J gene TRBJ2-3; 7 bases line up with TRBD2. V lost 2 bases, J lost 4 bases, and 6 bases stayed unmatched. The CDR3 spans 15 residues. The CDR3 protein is CASSLWRESADTQYF. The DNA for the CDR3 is TGTGCCAGCAGTTTATGGCGGGAGTCCGCAGATACGCAGTATTTT.

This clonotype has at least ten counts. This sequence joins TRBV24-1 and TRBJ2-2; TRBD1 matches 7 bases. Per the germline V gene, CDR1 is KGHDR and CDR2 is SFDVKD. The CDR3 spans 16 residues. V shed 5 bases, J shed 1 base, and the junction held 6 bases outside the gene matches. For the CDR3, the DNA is TGTGCCACCAGTGCATCGACAGGGAGGAACACCGGGGAGCTGTTTTTT. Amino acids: CATSASTGRNTGELFF.

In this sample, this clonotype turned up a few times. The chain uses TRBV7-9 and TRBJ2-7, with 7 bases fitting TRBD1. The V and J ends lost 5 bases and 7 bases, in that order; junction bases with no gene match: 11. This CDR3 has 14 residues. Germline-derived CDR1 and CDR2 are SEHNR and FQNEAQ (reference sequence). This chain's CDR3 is CASSLDREFGEQYF. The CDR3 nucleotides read TGTGCCAGCAGCCTCGACAGGGAATTTGGGGAGCAGTACTTC.

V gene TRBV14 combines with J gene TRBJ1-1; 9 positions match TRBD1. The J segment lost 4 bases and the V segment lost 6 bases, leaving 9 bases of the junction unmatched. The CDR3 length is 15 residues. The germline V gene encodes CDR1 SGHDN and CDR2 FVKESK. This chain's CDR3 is CASRRGQGMSTEAFF. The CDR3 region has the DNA TGTGCCAGCAGACGTGGACAGGGGATGAGCACTGAAGCTTTCTTT.

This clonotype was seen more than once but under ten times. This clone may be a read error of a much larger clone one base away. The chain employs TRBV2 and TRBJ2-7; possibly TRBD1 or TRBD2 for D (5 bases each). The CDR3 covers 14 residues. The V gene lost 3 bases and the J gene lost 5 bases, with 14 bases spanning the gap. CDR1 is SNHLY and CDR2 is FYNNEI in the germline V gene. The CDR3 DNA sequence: TGTGCCAGCAGTGATCCCGGGGCAGCTAACGAGCAGTACTTC. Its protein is CASSDPGAANEQYF.

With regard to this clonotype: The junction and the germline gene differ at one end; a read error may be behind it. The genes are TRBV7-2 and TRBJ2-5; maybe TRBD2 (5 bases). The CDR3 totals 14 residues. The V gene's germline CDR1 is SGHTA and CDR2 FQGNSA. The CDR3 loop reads CASSQERRFGTQYF. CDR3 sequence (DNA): TGCGCCAGCAGCCAAGAGCGGCGGTTTGGGACCCAGTACTTC.

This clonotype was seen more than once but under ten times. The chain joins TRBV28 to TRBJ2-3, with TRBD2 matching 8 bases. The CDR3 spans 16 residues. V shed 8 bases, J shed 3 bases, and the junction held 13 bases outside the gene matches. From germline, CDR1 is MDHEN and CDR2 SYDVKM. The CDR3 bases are TGTGCCAGCCTGGGGCGGGGGGCCGGGATTACAGATACGCAGTATTTT. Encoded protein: CASLGRGAGITDTQYF.

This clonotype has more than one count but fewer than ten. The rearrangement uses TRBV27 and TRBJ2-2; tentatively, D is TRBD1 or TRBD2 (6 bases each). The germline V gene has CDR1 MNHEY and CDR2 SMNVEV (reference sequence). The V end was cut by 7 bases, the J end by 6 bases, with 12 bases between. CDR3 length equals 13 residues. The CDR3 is CASTGAWAGELFF. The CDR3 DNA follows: TGTGCCAGCACGGGGGCGTGGGCCGGGGAGCTGTTTTTT.

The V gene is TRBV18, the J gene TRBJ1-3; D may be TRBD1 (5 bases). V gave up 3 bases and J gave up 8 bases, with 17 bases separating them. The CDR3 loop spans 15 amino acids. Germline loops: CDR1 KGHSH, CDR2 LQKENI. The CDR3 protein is CASSPPDRPVDTIYF. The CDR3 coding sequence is TGTGCCAGCTCACCCCCCGACAGACCGGTAGACACCATATATTTT.

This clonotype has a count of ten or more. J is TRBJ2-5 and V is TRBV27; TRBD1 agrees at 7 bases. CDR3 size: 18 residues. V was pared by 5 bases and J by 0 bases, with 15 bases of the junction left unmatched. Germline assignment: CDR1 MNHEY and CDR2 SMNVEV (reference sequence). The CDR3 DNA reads TGTGCCAGCAGTACGCGACCCAAGGGGGCCGGGTACCAAGAGACCCAGTACTTC. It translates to CASSTRPKGAGYQETQYF.

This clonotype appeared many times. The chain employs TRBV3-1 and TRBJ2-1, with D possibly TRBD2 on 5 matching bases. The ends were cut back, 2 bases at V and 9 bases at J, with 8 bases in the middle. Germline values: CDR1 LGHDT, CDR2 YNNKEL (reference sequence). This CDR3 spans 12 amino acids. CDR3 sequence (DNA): TGTGCCAGCAGCCAAAGACTACGTGAGCAGTTCTTC. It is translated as CASSQRLREQFF.

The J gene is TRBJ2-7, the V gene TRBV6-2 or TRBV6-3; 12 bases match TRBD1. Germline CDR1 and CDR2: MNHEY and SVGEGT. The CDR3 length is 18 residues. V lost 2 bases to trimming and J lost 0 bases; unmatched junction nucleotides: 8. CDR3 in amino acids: CASSYRGQGAYSSYEQYF. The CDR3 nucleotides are TGTGCCAGCAGTTACAGGGGACAGGGGGCCTATAGCTCCTACGAGCAGTACTTC.

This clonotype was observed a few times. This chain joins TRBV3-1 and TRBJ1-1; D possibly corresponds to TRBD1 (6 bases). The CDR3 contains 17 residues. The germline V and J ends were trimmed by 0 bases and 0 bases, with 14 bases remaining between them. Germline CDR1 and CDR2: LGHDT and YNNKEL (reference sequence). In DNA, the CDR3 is TGTGCCAGCAGCCAAGATATCGGAGGGGGTATGAACACTGAAGCTTTCTTT. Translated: CASSQDIGGGMNTEAFF.

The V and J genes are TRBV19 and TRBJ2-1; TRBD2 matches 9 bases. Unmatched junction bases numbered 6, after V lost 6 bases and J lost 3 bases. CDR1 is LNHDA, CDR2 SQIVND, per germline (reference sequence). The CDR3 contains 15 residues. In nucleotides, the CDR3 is TGTGCCAGTAGAGGGACTAGCCAGAGCTACAATGAGCAGTTCTTC. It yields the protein CASRGTSQSYNEQFF.

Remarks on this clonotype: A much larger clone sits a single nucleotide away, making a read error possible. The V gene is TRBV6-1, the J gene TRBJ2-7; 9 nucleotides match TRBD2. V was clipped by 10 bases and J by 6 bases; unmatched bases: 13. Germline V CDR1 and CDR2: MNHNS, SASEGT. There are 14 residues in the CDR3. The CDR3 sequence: CANTLLAGEVEQYF. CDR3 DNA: TGTGCCAACACCCTGTTAGCGGGAGAGGTCGAGCAGTACTTC.

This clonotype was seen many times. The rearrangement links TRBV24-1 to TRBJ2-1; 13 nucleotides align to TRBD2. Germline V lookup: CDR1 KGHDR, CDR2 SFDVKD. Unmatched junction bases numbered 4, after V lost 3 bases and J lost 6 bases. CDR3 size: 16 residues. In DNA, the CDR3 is TGTGCCACCAGTGATACGGGACTAGCGGGACCCAATGAGCAGTTCTTC. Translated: CATSDTGLAGPNEQFF.